These 25 T cell receptor beta chains originate from one sample sequenced in a study of blood T cell repertoires in COVID-19. Using immunoSEQ multiplex PCR, the repertoire was profiled, and TCRdb retains in-frame clones only, with some absent. There are around 220,000 clones in the sample; around 82% occur only once, and 4% to 6% lies in the top ten. The sample comprised peripheral blood. The source of these receptors is a woman of 80 years or more with active or convalescent COVID-19.

The J gene is TRBJ2-7, the V gene TRBV21-1; the table's D gene call, TRBD2, was not cross checked with the DNA. TRBV21-1 is a listed pseudogene. The length of the CDR3 is 14 residues. The CDR3: CASILDESGYEQYF. The CDR3 DNA reads as TGTGCCAGCATCCTCGACGAAAGCGGATACGAGCAGTACTTC.

The chain recombines TRBV2 with TRBJ1-5, with TRBD1 as a possible D gene (6 bases). There are 14 residues in the CDR3. V dropped 4 bases and J dropped 3 bases, with 10 bases sitting between them. Germline loops: CDR1 SNHLY, CDR2 FYNNEI. The DNA of the CDR3 is TGTGCCAGCAGTGCGGACAGCTACAATCAGCCCCAGCATTTT. This gives the protein CASSADSYNQPQHF.

This clone has just a few counts. The chain uses TRBV30 and TRBJ2-1; 9 nucleotides line up with TRBD2. Germline trimming cut 6 bases from V and 9 bases from J; bases unmatched to any gene: 9. This CDR3 contains 13 residues. The germline V gene has CDR1 GTSNPN and CDR2 SVGIG (reference sequence). The CDR3 DNA sequence: TGTGCCTGTTTGGCGGGGGGGAGGGGTGAGCAGTTCTTC. Its protein is CACLAGGRGEQFF.

This clone was observed once. The rearrangement joins TRBV7-8 to TRBJ2-7, with a tentative D call TRBD1 (5 bases). The CDR3 totals 13 residues. Looked up from germline, CDR1 is SGHVS and CDR2 is FQNEAQ. V lost 2 bases and J lost 3, with 8 bases in between. The CDR3: CASSLRQNYEQYF. DNA for the CDR3: TGTGCCAGCAGCTTAAGACAGAACTACGAGCAGTACTTC.

The chain joins TRBV7-9 to TRBJ1-1, with TRBD1 matching over 7 bases. V gave up 0 bases and J gave up 6 bases; unmatched junction bases: 4. Germline CDR1 is SEHNR and CDR2 is FQNEAQ (reference sequence). The CDR3 length is 14 residues. The CDR3 DNA sequence: TGTGCCAGCAGCTTAGCGACAGGGTGGGCTGAAGCTTTCTTT. This gives the protein CASSLATGWAEAFF.

The J gene is TRBJ2-7, the V gene TRBV6-1; 10 positions match TRBD2. CDR3 size: 15 residues. V trimming: 3 bases; J trimming: 3 bases; junction bases outside the gene matches: 5. CDR1 is MNHNS and CDR2 is SASEGT in the germline V gene. CDR3 coding DNA: TGTGCCAGCAGTGAGGCTAGCGGGAGTATCTACGAGCAGTACTTC. Translating it yields CASSEASGSIYEQYF.

This clone was found a few times. The chain uses TRBV7-2 and TRBJ1-6; tentative D call: TRBD1 (5 bases). The CDR3 length is 14 residues. Between the trimmed V and J ends, which lost 1 base and 9 bases, there was a span of 10 bases. Germline V gene sequence: CDR1 SGHTA, CDR2 FQGNSA. Here the CDR3 DNA reads TGTGCCAGCAGCTTAGAGGGCGGGGGTTCACCCCTCCACTTT. As protein: CASSLEGGGSPLHF.

The chain combines TRBV28 with TRBJ1-6; 7 bases are a match to TRBD1. Unmatched junction bases numbered 5, after V lost 6 bases and J lost 6 bases. CDR1 MDHEN and CDR2 SYDVKM come from the germline V gene. The CDR3 sequence is 14 residues long. The CDR3 loop reads CASSETGVNSPLHF. In DNA form, the CDR3 reads TGTGCCAGCAGCGAAACAGGGGTTAATTCACCCCTCCACTTT.

The chain employs TRBV2 and TRBJ1-5; tentative D call: TRBD1 (6 bases). Trimming stripped 5 bases from V and 6 bases from J, with 11 bases between. CDR3 length: 13 amino acids. CDR1 is SNHLY and CDR2 is FYNNEI in the germline V gene. The DNA of the CDR3 is TGTGCCAGCAGTTTACAGGGTATTCAGCCCCAGCATTTT. The encoded protein is CASSLQGIQPQHF.

The chain links TRBV19 to TRBJ1-6; 9 bases agree with TRBD1. J was trimmed by 0 bases and V by 5 bases; bases with no gene match: 8. Germline V CDR1 and CDR2: LNHDA, SQIVND (reference sequence). The CDR3 covers 18 residues. CDR3 bases: TGTGCCAGTAGTTTTTCGGGACAGGGTTTCTCCTATAATTCACCCCTCCACTTT. Amino acids: CASSFSGQGFSYNSPLHF.

This sequence joins TRBV30 and TRBJ1-6, with D perhaps matching TRBD1 (5 bases). The CDR3 is made up of 15 amino acids. V was clipped by 0 bases and J by 7 bases, with 13 bases between them. Germline V lookup: CDR1 GTSNPN, CDR2 SVGIG (reference sequence). The chain's CDR3 is CAWSVRADRNSPLHF. The CDR3 nucleotides read TGTGCCTGGAGTGTACGGGCAGACAGAAATTCACCCCTCCACTTT.

As DNA, the CDR3 is TGTGCCAGCAGTCTAGCGGGAGGATCAGATACGCAGTATTTT. Residues: CASSLAGGSDTQYF. This chain links TRBV28 with TRBJ2-3; 11 positions match TRBD2. The CDR3 covers 14 residues. V lost 5 bases to trimming and J lost 4 bases; unmatched junction nucleotides: 2. Germline CDR1 reads MDHEN; CDR2 reads SYDVKM.

This sequence joins TRBV3-1 (or the pseudogene TRBV3-2) and TRBJ1-2; D is uncertain. The CDR3 is 14 amino acids. V was trimmed by 3 bases and J by 0 bases, leaving 8 bases between them. Germline values: CDR1 LGHDT, CDR2 YNNKEL (reference sequence). The chain's CDR3 is CASSQTGTNYGYTF. DNA for the CDR3: TGTGCCAGCAGCCAGACCGGGACTAACTATGGCTACACCTTC.

This sequence joins TRBV20-1 and TRBJ2-2; tentative D call: TRBD2 (6 bases). The germline gives CDR1 DFQATT, CDR2 SNEGSKA (reference sequence). The CDR3 consists of 16 residues. V lost 3 bases, J lost 3 bases, and 17 bases lay in between. The CDR3 nucleotides are TGCAGTGCTAGTAGGGTTGGGCGGGAACACACCGGGGAGCTGTTTTTT. As protein: CSASRVGREHTGELFF.

V gene TRBV19 combines with J gene TRBJ2-2; 7 nucleotides agree with TRBD1. CDR1 is LNHDA and CDR2 is SQIVND in the germline V gene (reference sequence). The CDR3 is 17 amino acids. Trimming cost V 3 bases and J 7 bases; bases outside gene matches: 14. The CDR3 DNA reads TGTGCCAGTAGTATCTCCCTAGACCGGACAGGAGACGGGGAGCTGTTTTTT. It is translated as CASSISLDRTGDGELFF.

This clone was recorded a few times. This chain connects TRBV7-9 to TRBJ2-6; 8 positions agree with TRBD1. V lost 1 base and J lost 4; bases outside the gene matches: 3. The CDR3 loop spans 16 amino acids. Germline V lookup: CDR1 SEHNR, CDR2 FQNEAQ (reference sequence). For the CDR3, the DNA is TGTGCCAGCAGCTTAGTGACAGGGGCCGGGGCCAACGTCCTGACTTTC. Residues: CASSLVTGAGANVLTF.

The chain joins TRBV5-1 to TRBJ2-1, with a tentative D call TRBD2 (6 bases). CDR1 and CDR2 (germline): SGHRS, YFSETQ. Trimming stripped 9 bases from V and 3 bases from J, with 22 bases between. This CDR3 contains 16 residues. CDR3 sequence: CATRRQGTPNYNEQFF. CDR3 DNA sequence: TGCGCCACCAGACGACAAGGGACTCCAAACTACAATGAGCAGTTCTTC. Variable domain in full (rest from reference TRBV5-1 and TRBJ2-1): KAGVTQTPRYLIKTRGQQVTLSCSPISGHRSVSWYQQTPGQGLQFLFEYFSETQRNKGNFPGRFSGRQFSNSRSEMNVSTLELGDSALYLCATRRQGTPNYNEQFFGPGTRLTVL.

J is TRBJ1-2 and V is TRBV20-1, with a tentative D call TRBD1 (6 bases). Trimming removed 3 bases from V and 5 bases from J, with 7 bases in between. There are 11 residues in the CDR3. Per the germline V gene, CDR1 is DFQATT and CDR2 is SNEGSKA (reference sequence). DNA for the CDR3: TGCAGTGCTAGGGGACAATATGGCTACACCTTC. Its translation is CSARGQYGYTF.

DNA for the CDR3: TGTGCCAGCAGCTTCACGGGAGGGCATGAGCAGTTCTTC. It codes for CASSFTGGHEQFF. The chain is built from TRBV11-2 and TRBJ2-1; 8 nucleotides match TRBD2. Trimming cost V 3 bases and J 8 bases; bases outside gene matches: 3. The CDR3 is made up of 13 amino acids. Germline CDR1 is SGHAT and CDR2 is FQNNGV.

The chain combines TRBV19 with TRBJ1-6, with D possibly being TRBD1 (6 bases). There are 15 residues in the CDR3. Germline values: CDR1 LNHDA, CDR2 SQIVND (reference sequence). V gave up 5 bases and J gave up 9 bases, with 17 bases separating them. In DNA, the CDR3 is TGTGCCAGTAGTGCGTCCCCGGGACACCGTTCACCCCTCCACTTT. Protein: CASSASPGHRSPLHF.

This sequence joins TRBV29-1 and TRBJ2-7, with TRBD2 identical over 7 bases. J gave up 6 bases and V 7 bases, and 9 bases lay outside the gene matches. There are 12 residues in the CDR3. Germline lookup yields CDR1 SQVTM and CDR2 ANQGSEA. The CDR3 sequence is CSGGLPGGEQYF. The DNA for the CDR3 is TGCAGCGGGGGACTCCCGGGGGGCGAGCAGTACTTC.

The V call is TRBV15, the J call TRBJ1-5, with a possible D match to TRBD1 (5 bases). In germline, CDR1 is LNHNV, CDR2 YYDKDF (reference sequence). Trimming removed 2 bases at V and 3 bases at J, with 8 bases between. The CDR3 covers 14 residues. Written as DNA, the CDR3 is TGTGCCACCAGCAGAAGGGGTCTCAATCAGCCCCAGCATTTT. It codes for CATSRRGLNQPQHF.

This clone was observed once. The chain recombines TRBV5-1 with TRBJ1-1; TRBD1 matches at 7 bases. This CDR3 has 15 amino acids. The V and J ends lost 5 bases and 5 bases, in that order; junction bases with no gene match: 12. Germline V CDR1 and CDR2: SGHRS, YFSETQ. The chain's CDR3 is CASRREGAQRTEAFF. In DNA, the CDR3 is TGCGCCAGCAGGAGAGAGGGGGCTCAGAGGACTGAAGCTTTCTTT.

A single count supports this clone. The V and J genes are TRBV9 and TRBJ2-7; D may be TRBD2 (6 bases). Germline CDR1 SGDLS, CDR2 YYNGEE. V lost 4 bases and J lost 0, with 11 bases in between. The CDR3 contains 14 residues. In DNA form, the CDR3 reads TGTGCCAGCAGCCCGAGGGACTCCTCCTACGAGCAGTACTTC. It is translated as CASSPRDSSYEQYF.

The chain links TRBV5-1 to TRBJ2-7; the match to TRBD1 covers 9 bases. The CDR3 extends over 15 amino acids. Germline loops: CDR1 SGHRS, CDR2 YFSETQ. The V and J ends lost 4 bases and 0 bases, in that order; junction bases with no gene match: 5. The CDR3 DNA sequence: TGCGCCAGCAGCCCCGGACAGGGGTTCTCCTACGAGCAGTACTTC. Translation gives CASSPGQGFSYEQYF.